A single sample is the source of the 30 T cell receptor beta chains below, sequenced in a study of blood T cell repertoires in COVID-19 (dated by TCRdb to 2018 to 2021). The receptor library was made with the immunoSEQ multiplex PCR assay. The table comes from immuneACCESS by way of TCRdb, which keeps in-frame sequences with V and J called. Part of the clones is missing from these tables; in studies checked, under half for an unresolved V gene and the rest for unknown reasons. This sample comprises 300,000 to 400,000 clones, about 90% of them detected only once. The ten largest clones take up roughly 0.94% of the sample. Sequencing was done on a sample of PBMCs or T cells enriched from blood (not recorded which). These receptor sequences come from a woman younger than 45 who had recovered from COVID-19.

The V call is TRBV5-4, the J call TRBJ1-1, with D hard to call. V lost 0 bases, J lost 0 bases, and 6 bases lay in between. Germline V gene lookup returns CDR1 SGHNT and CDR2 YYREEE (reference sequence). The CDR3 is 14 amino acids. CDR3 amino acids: CASSLGHLNTEAFF. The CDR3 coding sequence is TGTGCCAGCAGCTTGGGACATTTGAACACTGAAGCTTTCTTT.

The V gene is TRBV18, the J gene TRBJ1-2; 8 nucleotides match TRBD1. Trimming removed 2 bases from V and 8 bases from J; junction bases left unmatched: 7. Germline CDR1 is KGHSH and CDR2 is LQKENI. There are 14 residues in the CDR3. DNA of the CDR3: TGTGCCAGCTCACCAGGCCAGGGGGCCCAGGGCTACACCTTC. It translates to CASSPGQGAQGYTF.

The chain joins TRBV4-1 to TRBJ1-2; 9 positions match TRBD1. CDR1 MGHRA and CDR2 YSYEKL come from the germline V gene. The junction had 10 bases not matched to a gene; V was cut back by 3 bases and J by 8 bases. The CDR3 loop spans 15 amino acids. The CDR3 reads CASSQLPGQGLGYTF. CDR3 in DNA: TGCGCCAGCAGCCAGCTGCCGGGACAGGGACTGGGCTACACCTTC.

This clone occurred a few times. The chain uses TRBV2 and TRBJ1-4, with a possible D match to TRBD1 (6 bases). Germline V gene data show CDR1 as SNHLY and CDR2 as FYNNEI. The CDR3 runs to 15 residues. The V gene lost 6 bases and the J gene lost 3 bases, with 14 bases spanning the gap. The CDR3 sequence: CASRQGGEPNEKLFF. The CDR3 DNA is TGTGCCAGCAGACAGGGAGGGGAGCCTAATGAAAAACTGTTTTTT.

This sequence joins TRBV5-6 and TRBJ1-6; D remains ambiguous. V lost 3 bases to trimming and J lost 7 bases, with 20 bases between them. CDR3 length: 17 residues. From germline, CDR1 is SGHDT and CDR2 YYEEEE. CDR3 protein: CASSSTQRTHLNSPLHF. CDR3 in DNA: TGTGCCAGCAGCTCCACACAGAGAACCCACCTAAATTCACCCCTCCACTTT. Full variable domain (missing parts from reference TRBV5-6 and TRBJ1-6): DAGVTQSPTHLIKTRGQQVTLRCSPKSGHDTVSWYQQALGQGPQFIFQYYEEEERQRGNFPDRFSGHQFPNYSSELNVNALLLGDSALYLCASSSTQRTHLNSPLHFGNGTRLTVT.

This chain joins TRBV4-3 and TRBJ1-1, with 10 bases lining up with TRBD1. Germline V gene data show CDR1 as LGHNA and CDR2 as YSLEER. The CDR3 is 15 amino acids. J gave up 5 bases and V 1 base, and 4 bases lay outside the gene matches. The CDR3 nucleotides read TGCGCCAGCAGCCAAGGGACAGGGGGGAATACTGAAGCTTTCTTT. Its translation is CASSQGTGGNTEAFF.

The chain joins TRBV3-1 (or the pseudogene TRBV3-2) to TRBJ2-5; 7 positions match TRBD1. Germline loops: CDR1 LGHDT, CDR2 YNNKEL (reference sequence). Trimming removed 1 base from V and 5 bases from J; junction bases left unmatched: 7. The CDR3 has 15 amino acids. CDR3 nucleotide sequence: TGTGCCAGCAGCCAAGGAACAGGGGTCTGGGAGACCCAGTACTTC. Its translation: CASSQGTGVWETQYF.

The CDR3 spells CASSLQDEKLFF. CDR3 nucleotide sequence: TGTGCCAGCAGCCTACAGGATGAAAAACTGTTTTTT. The chain links TRBV7-8 to TRBJ1-4; TRBD1 might be the D (5 bases). The V end lost 5 bases, the J end lost 6 bases, and 7 bases lay between the germline ends. The germline CDR1 and CDR2 sequences are SGHVS and FQNEAQ. The CDR3 is 12 amino acids.

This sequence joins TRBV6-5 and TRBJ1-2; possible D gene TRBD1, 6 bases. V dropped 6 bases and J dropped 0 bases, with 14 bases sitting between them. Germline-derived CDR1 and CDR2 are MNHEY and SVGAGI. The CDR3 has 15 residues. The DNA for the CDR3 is TGTGCCAGCAGATTCGACAGGTTTGCTAACTATGGCTACACCTTC. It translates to CASRFDRFANYGYTF.

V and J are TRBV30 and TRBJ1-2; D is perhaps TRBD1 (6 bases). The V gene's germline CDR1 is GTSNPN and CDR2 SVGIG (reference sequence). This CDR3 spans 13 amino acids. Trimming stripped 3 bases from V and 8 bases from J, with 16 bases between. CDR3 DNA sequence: TGTGCCTGGAGCGCCGCCAGGGGTAACGGCTACACCTTC. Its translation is CAWSAARGNGYTF. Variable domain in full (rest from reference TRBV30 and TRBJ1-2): SQTIHQWPATLVQPVGSPLSLECTVEGTSNPNLYWYRQAAGRGLQLLFYSVGIGQISSEVPQNLSASRPQDRQFILSSKKLLLSDSGFYLCAWSAARGNGYTFGSGTRLTVV.

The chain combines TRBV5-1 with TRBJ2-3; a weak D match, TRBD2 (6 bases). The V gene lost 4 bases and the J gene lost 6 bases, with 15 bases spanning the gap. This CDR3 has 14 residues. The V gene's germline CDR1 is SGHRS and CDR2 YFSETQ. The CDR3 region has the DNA TGCGCCAGCAGCCTCGGGACTCTCGCCGATACGCAGTATTTT. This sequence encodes CASSLGTLADTQYF.

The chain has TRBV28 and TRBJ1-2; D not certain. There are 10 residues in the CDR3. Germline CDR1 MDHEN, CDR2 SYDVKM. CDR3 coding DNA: TGTGCTAGTAATCGCTATGGCTACACCTTC. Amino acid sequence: CASNRYGYTF.

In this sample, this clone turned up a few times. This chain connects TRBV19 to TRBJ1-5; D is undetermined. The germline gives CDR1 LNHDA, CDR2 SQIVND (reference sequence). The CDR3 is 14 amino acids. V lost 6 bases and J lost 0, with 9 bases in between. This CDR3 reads CASRWSYSNQPQHF. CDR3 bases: TGTGCCAGTAGATGGAGTTATAGCAATCAGCCCCAGCATTTT.

The CDR3 spells CASSLGQENTEAFF. The CDR3 DNA follows: TGTGCCAGCAGCTTAGGCCAGGAGAACACTGAAGCTTTCTTT. The V and J genes are TRBV11-3 and TRBJ1-1; the D is unclear. In germline, CDR1 is SGHNT, CDR2 YENEEA. The CDR3 is made up of 14 amino acids. V dropped 1 base and J dropped 1 base, with 7 bases sitting between them. The full variable domain, rest sourced from reference TRBV11-3 and TRBJ1-1, is EAGVVQSPRYKIIEKKQPVAFWCNPISGHNTLYWYLQNLGQGPELLIRYENEEAVDDSQLPKDRFSAERLKGVDSTLKIQPAELGDSAVYLCASSLGQENTEAFFGQGTRLTVV.

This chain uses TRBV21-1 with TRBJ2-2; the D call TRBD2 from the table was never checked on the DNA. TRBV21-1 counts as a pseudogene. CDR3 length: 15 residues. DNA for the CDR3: TGTGCCAGCAGCAAATCCGGGGATAGCACCGGGGAGCTGTTTTTT. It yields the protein CASSKSGDSTGELFF.

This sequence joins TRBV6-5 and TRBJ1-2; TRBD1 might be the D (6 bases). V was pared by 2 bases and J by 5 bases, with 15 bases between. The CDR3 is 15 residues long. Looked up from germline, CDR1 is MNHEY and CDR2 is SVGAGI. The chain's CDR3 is CASSYTPGQRYGYTF. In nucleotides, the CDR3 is TGTGCCAGCAGTTACACCCCCGGACAGAGATATGGCTACACCTTC.

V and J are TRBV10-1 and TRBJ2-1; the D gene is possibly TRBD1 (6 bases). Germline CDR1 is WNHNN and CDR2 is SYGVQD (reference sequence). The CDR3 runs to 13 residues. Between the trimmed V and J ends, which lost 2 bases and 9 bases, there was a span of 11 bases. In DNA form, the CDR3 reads TGCGCCAGCAGTGAGACAGGGAAAGGTGAGCAGTTCTTC. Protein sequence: CASSETGKGEQFF.

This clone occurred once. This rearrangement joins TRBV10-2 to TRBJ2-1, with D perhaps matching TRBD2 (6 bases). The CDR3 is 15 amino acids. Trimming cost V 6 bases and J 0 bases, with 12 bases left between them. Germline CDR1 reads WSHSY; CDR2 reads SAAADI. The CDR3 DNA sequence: TGCGCCAGCAGCTCGGGGGACCGCTCCTACAATGAGCAGTTCTTC. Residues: CASSSGDRSYNEQFF.

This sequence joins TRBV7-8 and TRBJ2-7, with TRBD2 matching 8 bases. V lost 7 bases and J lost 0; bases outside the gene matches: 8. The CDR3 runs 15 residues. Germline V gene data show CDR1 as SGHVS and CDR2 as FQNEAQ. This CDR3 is CASKPLGLASYEQYF. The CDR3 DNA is TGTGCCAGCAAACCGCTAGGACTAGCCTCCTACGAGCAGTACTTC.

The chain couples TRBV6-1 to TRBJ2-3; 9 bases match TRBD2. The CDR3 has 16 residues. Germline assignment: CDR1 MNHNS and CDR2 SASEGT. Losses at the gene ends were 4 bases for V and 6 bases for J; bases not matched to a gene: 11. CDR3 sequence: CASSALGSGGRDTQYF. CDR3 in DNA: TGTGCCAGCAGTGCCCTTGGCAGCGGGGGGCGGGATACGCAGTATTTT.

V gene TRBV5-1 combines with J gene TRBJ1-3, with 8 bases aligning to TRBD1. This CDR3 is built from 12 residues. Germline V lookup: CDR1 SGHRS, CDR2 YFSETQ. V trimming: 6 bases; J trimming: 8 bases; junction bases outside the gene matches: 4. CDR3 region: CASTETGDTIYF. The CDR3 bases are TGCGCCAGCACCGAGACAGGGGACACCATATATTTT.

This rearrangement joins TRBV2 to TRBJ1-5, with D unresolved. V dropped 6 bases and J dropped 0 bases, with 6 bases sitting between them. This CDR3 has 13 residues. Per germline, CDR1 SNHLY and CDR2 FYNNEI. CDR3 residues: CASRSLSNQPQHF. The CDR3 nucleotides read TGTGCCAGCAGAAGCCTTAGCAATCAGCCCCAGCATTTT.

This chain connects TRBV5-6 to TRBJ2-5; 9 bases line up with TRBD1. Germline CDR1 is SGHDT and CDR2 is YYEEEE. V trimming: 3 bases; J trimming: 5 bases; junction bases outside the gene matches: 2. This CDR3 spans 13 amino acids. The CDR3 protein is CASSSDRGETQYF. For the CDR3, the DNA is TGTGCCAGCAGCTCGGACAGGGGTGAGACCCAGTACTTC.

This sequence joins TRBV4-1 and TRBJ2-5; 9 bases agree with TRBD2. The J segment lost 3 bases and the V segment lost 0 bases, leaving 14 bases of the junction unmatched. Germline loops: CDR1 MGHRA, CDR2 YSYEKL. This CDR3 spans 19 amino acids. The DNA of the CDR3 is TGCGCCAGCAGCCAAGATTCCGAGCTAGCGGGGCCACGGGAAGAGACCCAGTACTTC. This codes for CASSQDSELAGPREETQYF.

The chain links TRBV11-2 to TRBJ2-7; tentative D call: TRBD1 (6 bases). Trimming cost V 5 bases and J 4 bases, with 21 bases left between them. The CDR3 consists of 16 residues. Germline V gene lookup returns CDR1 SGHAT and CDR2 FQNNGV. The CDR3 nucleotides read TGTGCCAGCAGCACGTTACAGGGCCCCCCGGGGTACGAGCAGTACTTC. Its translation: CASSTLQGPPGYEQYF.

The chain's CDR3 is CASSPLPRDTQYF. DNA for the CDR3: TGCGCCAGCAGCCCCCTGCCTCGGGATACGCAGTATTTT. This chain connects TRBV5-1 to TRBJ2-3; D is uncertain. CDR1 is SGHRS and CDR2 is YFSETQ in the germline V gene. Trimming stripped 4 bases from V and 6 bases from J, with 12 bases between. The CDR3 runs to 13 residues.

CDR3 region: CASSLTSGGLVTGELFF. The DNA for the CDR3 is TGTGCCAGCAGCTTGACTAGCGGGGGCCTAGTAACCGGGGAGCTGTTTTTT. The chain joins TRBV5-5 to TRBJ2-2, with 11 bases aligning to TRBD2. V was pared by 1 base and J by 5 bases, with 7 bases of the junction left unmatched. Germline V gene lookup returns CDR1 SGHKS and CDR2 YYEKEE (reference sequence). The CDR3 extends over 17 amino acids. Using reference TRBV5-5 and TRBJ2-2 for the parts outside the CDR3, the full variable domain is DAGVTQSPTHLIKTRGQQVTLRCSPISGHKSVSWYQQVLGQGPQFIFQYYEKEERGRGNFPDRFSARQFPNYSSELNVNALLLGDSALYLCASSLTSGGLVTGELFFGEGSRLTVL.

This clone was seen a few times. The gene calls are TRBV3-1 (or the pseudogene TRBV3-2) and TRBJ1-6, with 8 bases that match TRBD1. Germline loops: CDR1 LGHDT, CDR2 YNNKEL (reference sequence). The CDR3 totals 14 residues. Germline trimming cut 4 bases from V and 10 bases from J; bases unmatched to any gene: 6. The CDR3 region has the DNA TGTGCCAGCAGCCCGACAGGGGTAAGCTCACCCCTCCACTTT. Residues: CASSPTGVSSPLHF.

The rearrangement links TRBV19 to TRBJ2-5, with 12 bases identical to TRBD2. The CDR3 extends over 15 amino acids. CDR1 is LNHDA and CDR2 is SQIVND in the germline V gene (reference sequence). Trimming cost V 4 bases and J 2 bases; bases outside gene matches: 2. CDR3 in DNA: TGTGCCAGTAGTACTAGCGGGGGGGGTCAAGAGACCCAGTACTTC. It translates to CASSTSGGGQETQYF.

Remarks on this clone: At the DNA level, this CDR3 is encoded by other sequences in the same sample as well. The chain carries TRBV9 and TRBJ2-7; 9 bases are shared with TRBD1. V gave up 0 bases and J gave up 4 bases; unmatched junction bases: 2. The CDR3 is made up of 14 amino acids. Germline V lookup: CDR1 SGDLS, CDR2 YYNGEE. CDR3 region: CASSVAQGAYEQYF. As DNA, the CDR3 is TGTGCCAGCAGCGTAGCACAGGGGGCGTACGAGCAGTACTTC. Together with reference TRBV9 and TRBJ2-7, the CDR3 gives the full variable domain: DSGVTQTPKHLITATGQRVTLRCSPRSGDLSVYWYQQSLDQGLQFLIQYYNGEERAKGNILERFSAQQFPDLHSELNLSSLELGDSALYFCASSVAQGAYEQYFGPGTRLTVT.